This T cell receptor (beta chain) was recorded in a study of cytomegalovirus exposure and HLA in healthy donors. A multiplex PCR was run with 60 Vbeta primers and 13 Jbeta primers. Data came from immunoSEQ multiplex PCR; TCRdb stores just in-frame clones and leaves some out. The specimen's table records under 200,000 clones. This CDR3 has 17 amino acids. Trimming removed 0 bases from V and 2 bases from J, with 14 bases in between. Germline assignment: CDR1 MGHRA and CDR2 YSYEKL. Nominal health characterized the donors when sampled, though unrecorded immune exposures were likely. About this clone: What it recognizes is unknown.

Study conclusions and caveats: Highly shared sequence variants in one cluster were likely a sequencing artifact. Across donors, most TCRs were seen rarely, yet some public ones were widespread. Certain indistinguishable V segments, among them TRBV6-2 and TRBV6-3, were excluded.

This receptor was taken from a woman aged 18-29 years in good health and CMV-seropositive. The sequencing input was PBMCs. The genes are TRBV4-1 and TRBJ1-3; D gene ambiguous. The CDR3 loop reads CASSQEAETMTGNTIYF. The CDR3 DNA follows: TGCGCCAGCAGCCAAGAAGCGGAAACAATGACTGGAAACACCATATATTTT.